A single sample gave rise to the 26 T cell receptor beta chains below, sequenced in a study of cytomegalovirus exposure and HLA in healthy donors. PCR involved 60 Vbeta and 13 Jbeta primers. Measured with immunoSEQ multiplex PCR; TCRdb has only the in-frame clones, and not every one. The sample yields tens of thousands of clones, about four fifths seen once. The specimen was PBMCs. These receptors were obtained from a woman aged 25 to 39 in good health and CMV-seronegative.

V is TRBV5-1 and J is TRBJ1-1, with a possible D match to TRBD1 (5 bases). Looked up from germline, CDR1 is SGHRS and CDR2 is YFSETQ. V lost 4 bases and J 1 base, leaving 11 bases between the germline ends. The CDR3 runs to 14 residues. The CDR3 reads CASSLLTGNTEAFF. The CDR3 DNA sequence: TGCGCCAGCAGCCTACTTACAGGGAACACTGAAGCTTTCTTT.

The chain couples TRBV2 to TRBJ2-2, with D possibly being TRBD1 (5 bases). The CDR3 is made up of 15 amino acids. Germline CDR1 SNHLY, CDR2 FYNNEI. Deletions cut 6 bases from V and 8 bases from J, with 19 bases between. CDR3 DNA: TGTGCCAGCAGAATTACCGTTCAGGGCTCAGGGGAGCTGTTTTTT. It codes for CASRITVQGSGELFF.

V is TRBV7-9 and J is TRBJ2-5; 11 bases are a match to TRBD2. This CDR3 region has 14 residues. Germline CDR1 and CDR2: SEHNR and FQNEAQ (reference sequence). V shed 1 base and J 5 bases; nucleotides not matched to a gene: 0. Here the CDR3 DNA reads TGTGCCAGCAGCTTAGGGACTAGCGGGGAGACCCAGTACTTC. It codes for CASSLGTSGETQYF.

The rearrangement links TRBV6-8 to TRBJ2-7, with D possibly being TRBD2 (7 bases). V was clipped by 2 bases and J by 5 bases, with 16 bases between them. Germline V lookup: CDR1 MNHGY, CDR2 SAAAGT. The CDR3 covers 15 residues. This chain's CDR3 is CASSYGREGGHEQYF. DNA of the CDR3: TGTGCCAGCAGTTACGGGAGGGAGGGGGGCCACGAGCAGTACTTC.

The CDR3 region is CASSMEENEQFF. For the CDR3, the DNA is TGTGCCAGTAGTATGGAGGAGAATGAGCAGTTCTTC. V and J are TRBV19 and TRBJ2-1; tentative D call: TRBD2 (5 bases). Germline V gene data show CDR1 as LNHDA and CDR2 as SQIVND (reference sequence). V was shortened by 3 bases and J by 7 bases, with 7 bases between the two germline ends. This CDR3 is built from 12 residues. Full variable domain (rest looked up from reference TRBV19 and TRBJ2-1): DGGITQSPKYLFRKEGQNVTLSCEQNLNHDAMYWYRQDPGQGLRLIYYSQIVNDFQKGDIAEGYSVSREKKESFPLTVTSAQKNPTAFYLCASSMEENEQFFGPGTRLTVL.

The V gene is TRBV18, the J gene TRBJ2-3; D is uncertain. Per germline, CDR1 KGHSH and CDR2 LQKENI. The CDR3 has 13 residues. Trimming cost V 4 bases and J 4 bases, with 9 bases left between them. This chain's CDR3 is CASSLPGSDTQYF. The CDR3 region has the DNA TGTGCCAGCTCACTCCCCGGTTCAGATACGCAGTATTTT.

This chain links TRBV7-9 with TRBJ2-1, with 15 nucleotides matching TRBD2. J gave up 0 bases and V 3 bases, and 6 bases lay outside the gene matches. The V gene's germline CDR1 is SEHNR and CDR2 FQNEAQ (reference sequence). The CDR3 runs to 19 residues. CDR3 protein: CASSLGLAGGHSSYNEQFF. In DNA form, the CDR3 reads TGTGCCAGCAGCTTGGGACTAGCGGGGGGCCACAGCTCCTACAATGAGCAGTTCTTC.

The genes are TRBV5-4 and TRBJ1-3; D not certain. With 0 bases removed from V and 0 bases from J, the gap between germline ends came to 7 bases. Germline V gene data show CDR1 as SGHNT and CDR2 as YYREEE (reference sequence). This CDR3 has 15 amino acids. CDR3 sequence reads: CASSLDRNSGNTIYF. The CDR3 nucleotides read TGTGCCAGCAGCTTGGACAGAAACTCTGGAAACACCATATATTTT.

The V and J genes are TRBV4-3 and TRBJ1-2; D is possibly TRBD1 (5 bases). The CDR3 has 15 amino acids. The ends were cut back, 1 base at V and 6 bases at J, with 15 bases in the middle. CDR1 and CDR2 from the germline V gene are LGHNA and YSLEER. The CDR3: CASSQVAGITHGYTF. CDR3 in DNA: TGCGCCAGCAGCCAAGTCGCAGGGATCACTCATGGCTACACCTTC.

This clone occurred a few times. V is TRBV11-2 and J is TRBJ2-5, with D possibly matching TRBD1 (6 bases). Deletions cut 5 bases from V and 5 bases from J, with 12 bases between. The CDR3 runs 13 residues. Germline values: CDR1 SGHAT, CDR2 FQNNGV. The CDR3 loop reads CASSQGPHETQYF. The DNA of the CDR3 is TGTGCCAGCAGCCAGGGGCCTCATGAGACCCAGTACTTC.

The CDR3 spells CASRSQGYGGYTF. The DNA of the CDR3 is TGCGCCAGCAGGAGTCAGGGGTACGGTGGCTACACCTTC. The chain employs TRBV5-1 and TRBJ1-2; D possibly corresponds to TRBD1 (6 bases). V lost 5 bases to trimming and J lost 7 bases, with 15 bases between them. In germline, CDR1 is SGHRS, CDR2 YFSETQ. The CDR3 loop spans 13 amino acids. The whole variable domain, remainder taken from reference TRBV5-1 and TRBJ1-2, is KAGVTQTPRYLIKTRGQQVTLSCSPISGHRSVSWYQQTPGQGLQFLFEYFSETQRNKGNFPGRFSGRQFSNSRSEMNVSTLELGDSALYLCASRSQGYGGYTFGSGTRLTVV.

The J gene is TRBJ1-4, the V gene TRBV5-1; 8 nucleotides line up with TRBD1. CDR1 SGHRS and CDR2 YFSETQ come from the germline V gene. This CDR3 is 14 amino acids long. The trim removed 2 bases at V and 8 bases at J, leaving 5 bases unmatched. CDR3 amino acids: CASSLGTGGEKLFF. CDR3 coding DNA: TGCGCCAGCAGCTTAGGGACAGGAGGGGAAAAACTGTTTTTT.

CDR3: CASSPGLAGAYEQYF. The CDR3 DNA sequence: TGTGCCAGCAGTCCCGGACTAGCGGGGGCCTACGAGCAGTACTTC. The genes are TRBV28 and TRBJ2-7; 13 bases fit TRBD2. V lost 5 bases, J lost 2 bases, and 3 bases stayed unmatched. Germline values: CDR1 MDHEN, CDR2 SYDVKM. CDR3 length equals 15 residues.

By share, this clone ranks as large. The genes are TRBV7-9 and TRBJ2-3; TRBD1 matches 8 bases. This CDR3 has 16 residues. Germline CDR1 and CDR2: SEHNR and FQNEAQ (reference sequence). Trimming cost V 5 bases and J 0 bases; bases outside gene matches: 7. In DNA form, the CDR3 reads TGTGCCAGCAGCGGACAGGGCAAGGGAAGCACAGATACGCAGTATTTT. Its translation is CASSGQGKGSTDTQYF.

The chain employs TRBV2 and TRBJ2-7; D is ambiguous. The CDR3 runs 14 residues. Germline lookup yields CDR1 SNHLY and CDR2 FYNNEI. V lost 1 base to trimming and J lost 3 bases, with 10 bases between them. The CDR3 here is CASSEGSRYYEQYF. CDR3 DNA: TGTGCCAGCAGTGAAGGAAGTCGGTACTACGAGCAGTACTTC.

The V and J genes are TRBV14 and TRBJ2-5; 7 nucleotides agree with TRBD1. The J call may be in error: the DNA end matches TRBJ2-7 better. Germline V gives CDR1 SGHDN, CDR2 FVKESK. The CDR3 extends over 13 amino acids. The DNA for the CDR3 is TGTGCCAGCAGCGTGGGACAGACCTACGAGCAGTACTTC. Its translation is CASSVGQTYEQYF.

The chain uses TRBV7-9 and TRBJ1-2; 7 bases are a match to TRBD1. J gave up 8 bases and V 5 bases, and 8 bases lay outside the gene matches. Germline V gives CDR1 SEHNR, CDR2 FQNEAQ (reference sequence). The CDR3 sequence is 13 residues long. The CDR3 sequence: CASSPRQGLGYTF. The CDR3, as DNA: TGTGCCAGCAGCCCCAGACAGGGCCTAGGCTACACCTTC.

V gene TRBV5-6 combines with J gene TRBJ2-1, with D possibly being TRBD1 (7 bases). Germline CDR1 is SGHDT and CDR2 is YYEEEE. This CDR3 has 15 residues. V shed 0 bases and J shed 6 bases, with 13 bases lying between them. Here the CDR3 DNA reads TGTGCCAGCAGCTTGGCAGGGGGGCCCGTCAATGAGCAGTTCTTC. This translates into CASSLAGGPVNEQFF.

V is TRBV29-1 and J is TRBJ1-1; 7 nucleotides agree with TRBD1. Germline values: CDR1 SQVTM, CDR2 ANQGSEA. After removal of 4 bases from V and 2 bases from J, the junction contained 7 bases not matched to a gene. CDR3 length: 14 amino acids. CDR3 amino acids: CSVGLGQVNTEAFF. CDR3 coding DNA: TGCAGCGTTGGGCTAGGACAGGTCAACACTGAAGCTTTCTTT.

The chain couples TRBV7-9 to TRBJ1-2, with 8 bases matching TRBD1. In germline, CDR1 is SEHNR, CDR2 FQNEAQ (reference sequence). V shed 6 bases, J shed 3 bases, and the junction held 6 bases outside the gene matches. The CDR3 is 14 residues long. The CDR3 loop reads CASSYGQGDYGYTF. The CDR3 nucleotides are TGTGCCAGCAGTTACGGACAGGGTGACTATGGCTACACCTTC.

The V gene is TRBV2, the J gene TRBJ2-6; D may be TRBD2 (6 bases). Trimming stripped 3 bases from V and 0 bases from J, with 15 bases between. From germline, CDR1 is SNHLY and CDR2 FYNNEI. The CDR3 covers 18 residues. CDR3 nucleotide sequence: TGTGCCAGCAGTGAGGGACTCTCCACGCTCTCTGGGGCCAACGTCCTGACTTTC. This sequence encodes CASSEGLSTLSGANVLTF.

In this sample, this clone turned up a few times. The chain has TRBV19 and TRBJ1-3, with D possibly matching TRBD1 (5 bases). This CDR3 comprises 17 residues. The germline CDR1 and CDR2 sequences are LNHDA and SQIVND (reference sequence). V lost 3 bases and J 3 bases, leaving 18 bases between the germline ends. The CDR3 coding sequence is TGTGCCAGTAGTATTCGACAGACAGCCCCATATGGAAACACCATATATTTT. Amino acid sequence: CASSIRQTAPYGNTIYF.

This chain uses TRBV6-4 with TRBJ2-7; 10 nucleotides line up with TRBD2. CDR3 size: 14 residues. V trimming: 4 bases; J trimming: 5 bases; junction bases outside the gene matches: 5. CDR1 and CDR2 (germline): MRHNA, SNTAGT. CDR3: CASSAASGGDEQYF. The CDR3 DNA sequence: TGTGCCAGCAGTGCCGCTAGCGGGGGAGACGAGCAGTACTTC.

The rearrangement links TRBV25-1 to TRBJ2-5, with TRBD2 matching 7 bases. V lost 4 bases, J lost 3 bases, and 8 bases stayed unmatched. Germline CDR1 is MGHDK and CDR2 is SYGVNS. The CDR3 runs 15 residues. The CDR3 DNA reads TGTGCCAGCAGTGGGGGACTAACGCCAGAAGAGACCCAGTACTTC. Encoded protein: CASSGGLTPEETQYF.

This rearrangement joins TRBV5-8 to TRBJ1-2, with D perhaps matching TRBD1 (6 bases). This CDR3 is 15 amino acids long. Germline V CDR1 and CDR2: SGHTS, YDEGEE. The ends were cut back, 5 bases at V and 8 bases at J, with 22 bases in the middle. This CDR3 reads CASSNRDTGLRGYTF. The CDR3 DNA sequence: TGTGCCAGCAGTAACCGGGACACCGGTCTGAGAGGCTACACCTTC.

V gene TRBV5-6 combines with J gene TRBJ2-7, with D tentatively TRBD1 (6 bases). The CDR3 has 17 amino acids. The germline CDR1 and CDR2 sequences are SGHDT and YYEEEE. V was shortened by 0 bases and J by 8 bases, with 24 bases between the two germline ends. In DNA, the CDR3 is TGTGCCAGCAGCTTGGTTGGCCGGGCAGGGGAACGGCAAAAGCAGTACTTC. Translated: CASSLVGRAGERQKQYF.